Below are 26 T cell receptor beta chains sequenced from a single sample in a study of blood T cell repertoires in COVID-19. Clones were read by immunoSEQ multiplex PCR, and TCRdb kept only the in-frame ones, dropping some. The sample shows just over 250,000 clones, approximately 87% of them seen only once. Input material: peripheral blood. Receptors originate from a woman in her forties or fifties with acute or convalescent COVID-19.

This chain uses TRBV27 with TRBJ1-1, with no clear D. Between the trimmed V and J ends, which lost 4 bases and 1 base, there was a span of 10 bases. CDR3 size: 14 residues. Germline V gives CDR1 MNHEY, CDR2 SMNVEV (reference sequence). The CDR3 sequence is CASSWRQENTEAFF. The CDR3 region has the DNA TGTGCCAGCAGTTGGAGGCAGGAGAACACTGAAGCTTTCTTT.

This sequence joins TRBV24-1 and TRBJ2-1; 11 bases align to TRBD2. The CDR3 consists of 14 residues. Germline V gene sequence: CDR1 KGHDR, CDR2 SFDVKD. J lost 9 bases, V lost 5 bases, and 5 bases had no gene match. CDR3 sequence: CATSVSSGRSEQFF. The CDR3 coding sequence is TGTGCCACCAGTGTATCTAGCGGGAGGAGTGAGCAGTTCTTC.

This clone was counted a single time. The gene calls are TRBV28 and TRBJ2-6; 7 positions match TRBD2. V was clipped by 7 bases and J by 1 base; unmatched bases: 4. The CDR3 extends over 15 amino acids. Germline V gene lookup returns CDR1 MDHEN and CDR2 SYDVKM. The CDR3 DNA sequence: TGTGCCAGCACCTCGGGGGGATCTGGGGCCAACGTCCTGACTTTC. Translation: CASTSGGSGANVLTF. The entire variable domain, with the rest obtained from reference TRBV28 and TRBJ2-6, is as follows: DVKVTQSSRYLVKRTGEKVFLECVQDMDHENMFWYRQDPGLGLRLIYFSYDVKMKEKGDIPEGYSVSREKKERFSLILESASTNQTSMYLCASTSGGSGANVLTFGAGSRLTVL.

This chain joins TRBV28 and TRBJ1-2, with unresolved D. Trimming shortened V by 6 bases and J by 7 bases, and 12 bases separated the two germline ends. Germline-derived CDR1 and CDR2 are MDHEN and SYDVKM. The CDR3 loop spans 12 amino acids. The CDR3: CASSPRLGGYTF. DNA of the CDR3: TGTGCCAGCAGCCCCCGACTGGGTGGCTACACCTTC.

The chain combines TRBV24-1 with TRBJ1-1, with D tentatively TRBD1 (6 bases). The CDR3 sequence is 13 residues long. Between the trimmed V and J ends, which lost 3 bases and 4 bases, there was a span of 8 bases. From germline, CDR1 is KGHDR and CDR2 SFDVKD. The CDR3 nucleotides are TGTGCCACCAGTGATGGGGGCACCACTGAAGCTTTCTTT. Translated: CATSDGGTTEAFF.

The rearrangement joins TRBV6-4 to TRBJ1-1; D is perhaps TRBD1 (5 bases). Germline V gives CDR1 MRHNA, CDR2 SNTAGT. V was shortened by 4 bases and J by 2 bases, with 8 bases between the two germline ends. The CDR3 totals 13 residues. Here the CDR3 reads CASSVRVNTEAFF. The CDR3 coding sequence is TGTGCCAGCAGTGTCAGGGTTAACACTGAAGCTTTCTTT.

This chain connects TRBV25-1 to TRBJ2-3; possible D gene TRBD1, 5 bases. Trimming stripped 5 bases from V and 1 base from J, with 13 bases between. The CDR3 has 15 amino acids. Germline values: CDR1 MGHDK, CDR2 SYGVNS. CDR3 nucleotide sequence: TGTGCCAGCAGTTTCGGAGACAGAGGCACAGATACGCAGTATTTT. Its translation is CASSFGDRGTDTQYF.

The chain is built from TRBV28 and TRBJ2-1; D unclear. Germline V gene lookup returns CDR1 MDHEN and CDR2 SYDVKM. Trimming removed 2 bases from V and 6 bases from J, with 5 bases in between. The CDR3 sequence is 12 residues long. CDR3 in amino acids: CASSLIRNEQFF. In DNA, the CDR3 is TGTGCCAGCAGTTTAATCCGCAATGAGCAGTTCTTC.

The J gene is TRBJ1-3, the V gene TRBV15; D is perhaps TRBD1 (5 bases). Trimming pared 2 bases from V and 3 bases from J, leaving 14 bases between. This CDR3 spans 16 amino acids. The germline V gene has CDR1 LNHNV and CDR2 YYDKDF (reference sequence). This chain's CDR3 is CATSRRPQGLGNTIYF. The CDR3 DNA sequence: TGTGCCACCAGCAGACGACCGCAGGGTCTTGGAAACACCATATATTTT. The full variable domain, completed using reference TRBV15 and TRBJ1-3, is DAMVIQNPRYQVTQFGKPVTLSCSQTLNHNVMYWYQQKSSQAPKLLFHYYDKDFNNEADTPDNFQSRRPNTSFCFLDIRSPGLGDTAMYLCATSRRPQGLGNTIYFGEGSWLTVV.

This rearrangement joins TRBV19 to TRBJ1-4, with D possibly matching TRBD1 (5 bases). The CDR3 sequence is 12 residues long. The germline V gene encodes CDR1 LNHDA and CDR2 SQIVND (reference sequence). V lost 6 bases and J 7 bases, leaving 9 bases between the germline ends. The CDR3 DNA reads as TGTGCCAGTAGCGGGACTCCTGAAAAACTGTTTTTT. Protein product: CASSGTPEKLFF.

The CDR3 DNA sequence: TGTGCCAGCAGTTTAACGGGGGTCGGACGGCGACAAGAGACCCAGTACTTC. This codes for CASSLTGVGRRQETQYF. The rearrangement links TRBV28 to TRBJ2-5; possible D gene TRBD2, 6 bases. Trimming stripped 2 bases from V and 2 bases from J, with 18 bases between. In germline, CDR1 is MDHEN, CDR2 SYDVKM. This CDR3 spans 17 amino acids.

The chain carries TRBV6-2 or TRBV6-3 and TRBJ1-1; a weak D match, TRBD1 (5 bases). V was cut by 6 bases and J by 5 bases, with 19 bases left in between. CDR1 and CDR2 from the germline V gene are MNHEY and SVGEGT. This CDR3 is built from 15 residues. CDR3 protein: CASSLRGEGVTEAFF. The CDR3 DNA reads as TGTGCCAGCAGCCTCCGGGGGGAAGGGGTGACTGAAGCTTTCTTT.

CDR3 bases: TGTGCCAGCAGCTGGGGGGGACAGGGGAACACCGGGGAGCTGTTTTTT. Translation gives CASSWGGQGNTGELFF. The chain uses TRBV11-3 and TRBJ2-2, with 9 bases that match TRBD1. The CDR3 is made up of 16 amino acids. V lost 4 bases and J lost 1; bases outside the gene matches: 4. The germline CDR1 and CDR2 sequences are SGHNT and YENEEA.

This chain uses TRBV7-3 with TRBJ1-1; maybe TRBD1 (5 bases). The V gene lost 2 bases and the J gene lost 5 bases, with 12 bases spanning the gap. The CDR3 is 14 residues long. The germline V gene has CDR1 SGHTA and CDR2 FQGTGA. CDR3 nucleotide sequence: TGTGCCAGCAGCTTACAAGGGGTGGCGACTGAAGCTTTCTTT. Its protein product is CASSLQGVATEAFF.

This clone was seen just once. The V call is TRBV7-2, the J call TRBJ2-7; TRBD2 aligns across 16 bases. The trim removed 5 bases at V and 3 bases at J, leaving 13 bases unmatched. Per germline, CDR1 SGHTA and CDR2 FQGNSA. The CDR3 is 19 amino acids. The CDR3, as DNA: TGTGCCAGCAGCAGTAGACCGGGACTAGCGGGAGGGCCAAGCTACGAGCAGTACTTC. It specifies CASSSRPGLAGGPSYEQYF.

Of note for this clone: Within the sample, other DNA sequences also encode this same CDR3. The rearrangement joins TRBV7-9 to TRBJ1-1, with 8 bases aligning to TRBD1. The CDR3 loop spans 14 amino acids. V was clipped by 2 bases and J by 4 bases; unmatched bases: 3. The V gene's germline CDR1 is SEHNR and CDR2 FQNEAQ (reference sequence). The CDR3 DNA reads as TGTGCCAGCAGCTTAACAGGGGGTATCACTGAAGCTTTCTTT. This codes for CASSLTGGITEAFF.

The chain has TRBV6-4 and TRBJ2-3; 9 positions agree with TRBD2. The CDR3 contains 17 residues. Looked up from germline, CDR1 is MRHNA and CDR2 is SNTAGT. Losses at the gene ends were 0 bases for V and 7 bases for J; bases not matched to a gene: 11. CDR3 region: CASSDSYSGRSRNTQYF. CDR3 nucleotide sequence: TGTGCCAGCAGTGACTCGTATAGCGGGAGATCGCGAAATACGCAGTATTTT.

This chain joins TRBV7-3 and TRBJ2-1; 10 bases align to TRBD2. The CDR3 contains 15 residues. V lost 3 bases, J lost 7 bases, and 6 bases stayed unmatched. CDR1 SGHTA and CDR2 FQGTGA come from the germline V gene. CDR3 region: CASSFSSGSWNEQFF. DNA for the CDR3: TGTGCCAGCAGCTTTTCTAGCGGGAGCTGGAATGAGCAGTTCTTC.

V is TRBV6-5 and J is TRBJ2-7, with a weak D call TRBD2 (6 bases). The CDR3 has 12 amino acids. Germline-derived CDR1 and CDR2 are MNHEY and SVGAGI. Trimming took off 5 bases at V and 9 bases at J, with 14 bases between the two ends. CDR3 loop: CASSRTGGRQYF. The CDR3 DNA sequence: TGTGCCAGCAGTCGTACCGGGGGTAGGCAGTACTTC.

This sequence joins TRBV6-6 and TRBJ2-1, with 9 bases that match TRBD2. The junction had 2 bases not matched to a gene; V was cut back by 2 bases and J by 0 bases. The CDR3 loop spans 16 amino acids. Germline loops: CDR1 MNHNY, CDR2 SVGAGI (reference sequence). The DNA for the CDR3 is TGTGCCAGCAGTTACCTTAGCGGGAGCTCCTACAATGAGCAGTTCTTC. It yields the protein CASSYLSGSSYNEQFF.

The chain uses TRBV6-2 or TRBV6-3 and TRBJ2-7; 9 nucleotides line up with TRBD2. V shed 5 bases, J shed 6 bases, and the junction held 11 bases outside the gene matches. The germline CDR1 and CDR2 sequences are MNHEY and SVGEGT. The CDR3 length is 15 residues. The CDR3 loop is CASSNHDRLAAEQYF. DNA of the CDR3: TGTGCCAGCAGTAACCATGACCGACTAGCGGCCGAGCAGTACTTC.

With respect to this clone: This specimen includes other DNA sequences encoding the same CDR3. This chain connects TRBV28 to TRBJ2-5; no definite D call. The germline V gene encodes CDR1 MDHEN and CDR2 SYDVKM. V lost 1 base and J lost 5, with 8 bases in between. The CDR3 has 13 amino acids. CDR3 amino acids: CASSLLGRETQYF. The CDR3 coding sequence is TGTGCCAGCAGTTTATTGGGCAGGGAGACCCAGTACTTC.

The chain uses TRBV7-9 and TRBJ2-2; D remains unclear. Per germline, CDR1 SEHNR and CDR2 FQNEAQ (reference sequence). Trimming shortened V by 3 bases and J by 8 bases, and 10 bases separated the two germline ends. The CDR3 has 13 residues. CDR3 sequence: CASSFFLLGELFF. The CDR3 DNA sequence: TGTGCCAGCAGCTTTTTTCTTTTGGGGGAGCTGTTTTTT. The whole variable domain, remainder taken from reference TRBV7-9 and TRBJ2-2, is DTGVSQNPRHKITKRGQNVTFRCDPISEHNRLYWYRQTLGQGPEFLTYFQNEAQLEKSRLLSDRFSAERPKGSFSTLEIQRTEQGDSAMYLCASSFFLLGELFFGEGSRLTVL.

The chain is built from TRBV29-1 and TRBJ2-1, with 10 nucleotides matching TRBD1. The CDR3 covers 14 residues. The junction had 9 bases not matched to a gene; V was cut back by 5 bases and J by 8 bases. Germline values: CDR1 SQVTM, CDR2 ANQGSEA. In nucleotides, the CDR3 is TGCAGCGTTACCGGGACAGGGGTTGGGGATGAGCAGTTCTTC. Its protein is CSVTGTGVGDEQFF.

The chain joins TRBV4-2 to TRBJ2-1; TRBD2 might be the D (5 bases). Germline V CDR1 and CDR2: LGHNA, YNFKEQ. The CDR3 sequence is 15 residues long. V was clipped by 4 bases and J by 0 bases, with 10 bases between them. The CDR3 DNA sequence: TGTGCCAGCAGCCGAGCCACTAGCTCCTACAATGAGCAGTTCTTC. This codes for CASSRATSSYNEQFF.

The gene calls are TRBV5-1 and TRBJ1-6; D ambiguous. This CDR3 has 15 residues. V lost 1 base and J 0 bases, leaving 5 bases between the germline ends. Germline CDR1 reads SGHRS; CDR2 reads YFSETQ. The CDR3 region is CASSLQDSYNSPLHF. The CDR3 DNA is TGCGCCAGCAGCTTGCAGGACTCCTATAATTCACCCCTCCACTTT.